The T cell receptor beta chain under discussion was sequenced for a study of cytomegalovirus exposure and HLA in healthy donors. Study-wide results and caveats: Listed as cytomegalovirus-associated were 164 TCR beta chains.

60 Vbeta and 13 Jbeta primers were used in PCR. Repertoires were generated with immunoSEQ multiplex PCR, while TCRdb's copy carries only in-frame clones and drops some. Here the sample spans around 130,000 clones, approximately 77% being singletons. In regard to this clone: Its antigen is as yet unknown.

Germline V CDR1 and CDR2: SGDLS, YYNGEE. Trimming at V came to 1 base and at J to 5 bases, leaving 19 bases not matched to a gene. The CDR3 is 22 amino acids. The sequencing sample was made of PBMCs. The TCR sequence derives from a woman in her fifties or sixties in good health and CMV-seronegative. This rearrangement joins TRBV9 to TRBJ2-2; 14 nucleotides agree with TRBD2. CDR3 coding DNA: TGTGCCAGCAGCGTACCTAGCCGTAGGGGACTAGCGGGAGTCGAGTTAACCGGGGAGCTGTTTTTT. Amino acid sequence: CASSVPSRRGLAGVELTGELFF.